The 32 T cell receptor beta chains presented below share a single source sample, sequenced in a study of T-cell reconstitution after alpha-beta-depleted transplantation in children. The TCRbeta library was prepared with unique molecular identifiers. TCRdb passed the PCR reads through MiXCR, listing each CDR3 protein once. Here the sample spans about 120,000 distinct CDR3 sequences, 23% being singletons. The sample in question was PBMCs, mostly from graft donor cells, obtained 180 days after TCRalphabeta/CD19-depleted stem cell transplant. The receptors come from a male patient aged 2-15 years who had a stem cell transplant for chronic granulomatous disease, so the T cells may come from the graft donor.

This clonotype was counted ten times or more. This chain links TRBV12-3 or TRBV12-4 with TRBJ2-2; 11 bases agree with TRBD2. This CDR3 has 17 amino acids. V lost 6 bases, J lost 3 bases, and 9 bases stayed unmatched. CDR3 sequence: CASSRRLAGKDTGELFF. The CDR3 nucleotides are TGTGCCAGCAGCCGAAGACTAGCGGGAAAGGACACCGGGGAGCTGTTTTTT.

This clonotype has more than one count but fewer than ten. The chain recombines TRBV5-8 with TRBJ2-1, with 7 bases fitting TRBD2. This CDR3 is 16 amino acids long. Germline V gene sequence: CDR1 SGHTS, CDR2 YDEGEE. Trimming at V came to 3 bases and at J to 5 bases, leaving 11 bases not matched to a gene. Here the CDR3 DNA reads TGTGCCAGCAGCTCCCCGGGAGCGGGGAAGAACAATGAGCAGTTCTTC. It specifies CASSSPGAGKNNEQFF.

The chain joins TRBV12-3 or TRBV12-4 to TRBJ2-7; no clear D gene. V was pared by 7 bases and J by 0 bases, with 16 bases between. CDR3 size: 15 residues. CDR3 residues: CASKPWAGASYEQYF. In DNA form, the CDR3 reads TGTGCCAGCAAACCTTGGGCAGGAGCCTCCTACGAGCAGTACTTC.

V and J are TRBV4-1 and TRBJ2-1, with a weak D call TRBD2 (6 bases). Germline V gene lookup returns CDR1 MGHRA and CDR2 YSYEKL. Trimming removed 4 bases at V and 7 bases at J, with 17 bases between. The CDR3 runs 15 residues. CDR3 nucleotide sequence: TGCGCCAGCAGCCCCAGCGGGCGGTCCTGGAATGAGCAGTTCTTC. This sequence encodes CASSPSGRSWNEQFF.

This rearrangement joins TRBV5-4 to TRBJ2-3, with 9 nucleotides matching TRBD2. This CDR3 is 14 amino acids long. The germline V gene encodes CDR1 SGHNT and CDR2 YYREEE (reference sequence). The J segment lost 3 bases and the V segment lost 4 bases, leaving 3 bases of the junction unmatched. The CDR3: CASSRSGRTDTQYF. The CDR3 DNA reads as TGTGCCAGCAGCCGGAGCGGGAGGACAGATACGCAGTATTTT.

This chain links TRBV12-3 or TRBV12-4 with TRBJ1-6; D remains ambiguous. The CDR3 consists of 14 residues. V dropped 5 bases and J dropped 2 bases, with 7 bases sitting between them. The CDR3 reads CASSPLPYNSPLHF. CDR3 nucleotides: TGTGCCAGCAGTCCGCTTCCCTATAATTCACCCCTCCACTTT.

This clonotype was observed a handful of times. The chain links TRBV5-1 to TRBJ2-7; 10 nucleotides align to TRBD2. Per the germline V gene, CDR1 is SGHRS and CDR2 is YFSETQ. Trimming at V came to 3 bases and at J to 3 bases, leaving 9 bases not matched to a gene. The length of the CDR3 is 16 residues. CDR3 sequence (DNA): TGCGCCAGCAGCTGGGGGTTACTAGCGGGGCTCTACGAGCAGTACTTC. This codes for CASSWGLLAGLYEQYF. Based on the CDR3 plus reference TRBV5-1 and TRBJ2-7, the full variable domain is KAGVTQTPRYLIKTRGQQVTLSCSPISGHRSVSWYQQTPGQGLQFLFEYFSETQRNKGNFPGRFSGRQFSNSRSEMNVSTLELGDSALYLCASSWGLLAGLYEQYFGPGTRLTVT.

The chain uses TRBV15 and TRBJ2-7; 12 nucleotides match TRBD1. Germline V lookup: CDR1 LNHNV, CDR2 YYDKDF (reference sequence). V shed 0 bases and J 6 bases; nucleotides not matched to a gene: 3. The CDR3 has 15 amino acids. This CDR3 is CATSREGQGASEQYF. For the CDR3, the DNA is TGTGCCACCAGCAGAGAGGGACAGGGGGCGTCCGAGCAGTACTTC. Looking up the rest from reference TRBV15 and TRBJ2-7 gives the full variable domain: DAMVIQNPRYQVTQFGKPVTLSCSQTLNHNVMYWYQQKSSQAPKLLFHYYDKDFNNEADTPDNFQSRRPNTSFCFLDIRSPGLGDTAMYLCATSREGQGASEQYFGPGTRLTVT.

This clonotype was found a few times. The V and J genes are TRBV5-6 and TRBJ2-3, with D perhaps matching TRBD2 (5 bases). Germline CDR1 is SGHDT and CDR2 is YYEEEE. The germline V and J ends were trimmed by 6 bases and 2 bases, with 16 bases remaining between them. This CDR3 is 15 amino acids long. CDR3 amino acids: CASTLFPGNTDTQYF. CDR3 DNA sequence: TGTGCCAGCACCCTTTTTCCGGGGAACACAGATACGCAGTATTTT.

The table lists this clonotype with a few counts. The rearrangement joins TRBV11-2 to TRBJ2-1; D might be TRBD1 (7 bases). V lost 2 bases and J 7 bases, leaving 24 bases between the germline ends. Germline loops: CDR1 SGHAT, CDR2 FQNNGV. The CDR3 spans 18 residues. The CDR3 DNA sequence: TGTGCCAGCAGCTTATTTGGCGCGGGACAGTTGGGCAGGAATGAGCAGTTCTTC. Amino acids: CASSLFGAGQLGRNEQFF.

The rearrangement joins TRBV5-1 to TRBJ1-2; tentatively, D is TRBD1 (5 bases). The germline V gene encodes CDR1 SGHRS and CDR2 YFSETQ. The CDR3 extends over 14 amino acids. With 2 bases removed from V and 6 bases from J, the gap between germline ends came to 14 bases. The CDR3 DNA follows: TGCGCCAGCAGCTTTGTCGGGGGGACGGATGGCTACACCTTC. It translates to CASSFVGGTDGYTF. The full variable domain, completed using reference TRBV5-1 and TRBJ1-2, is KAGVTQTPRYLIKTRGQQVTLSCSPISGHRSVSWYQQTPGQGLQFLFEYFSETQRNKGNFPGRFSGRQFSNSRSEMNVSTLELGDSALYLCASSFVGGTDGYTFGSGTRLTVV.

This chain uses TRBV5-1 with TRBJ1-1, with D maybe TRBD1 (5 bases). V was trimmed by 0 bases and J by 1 base, leaving 16 bases between them. Germline V lookup: CDR1 SGHRS, CDR2 YFSETQ. This CDR3 has 17 residues. In nucleotides, the CDR3 is TGCGCCAGCAGCTTGGCGGGACTCTACAGTGGGAACACTGAAGCTTTCTTT. The encoded protein is CASSLAGLYSGNTEAFF.

This clonotype was seen ten or more times. This chain links TRBV20-1 with TRBJ2-1; 8 positions match TRBD2. The length of the CDR3 is 15 residues. CDR1 is DFQATT, CDR2 SNEGSKA, per germline (reference sequence). With 0 bases clipped from V and 10 bases from J, the junction kept 11 bases outside the gene matches. For the CDR3, the DNA is TGCAGTGCTAGAGATATGACTAGCGCGCAATGGGAGCAGTTCTTC. Protein product: CSARDMTSAQWEQFF.

There are a few counts of this clonotype. V is TRBV5-5 and J is TRBJ1-6; D is ambiguous. Germline CDR1 is SGHKS and CDR2 is YYEKEE (reference sequence). Trimming cost V 2 bases and J 0 bases, with 9 bases left between them. CDR3 length: 16 residues. This CDR3 is CASSFTPSSYNSPLHF. CDR3 DNA sequence: TGTGCCAGCAGCTTTACGCCGAGCTCCTATAATTCACCCCTCCACTTT. The full variable domain, completed using reference TRBV5-5 and TRBJ1-6, is DAGVTQSPTHLIKTRGQQVTLRCSPISGHKSVSWYQQVLGQGPQFIFQYYEKEERGRGNFPDRFSARQFPNYSSELNVNALLLGDSALYLCASSFTPSSYNSPLHFGNGTRLTVT.

This clonotype was seen ten or more times. The V gene is TRBV10-3, the J gene TRBJ2-7, with 7 bases matching TRBD1. The CDR3 sequence is 15 residues long. Germline lookup yields CDR1 ENHRY and CDR2 SYGVKD. V gave up 10 bases and J gave up 2 bases; unmatched junction bases: 14. The DNA for the CDR3 is TGTGCCACAAAGGGGACCGGGACAGCCGCCTACGAGCAGTACTTC. Amino acids: CATKGTGTAAYEQYF.

This clonotype showed up just a few times. The chain couples TRBV20-1 to TRBJ2-2, with D perhaps matching TRBD1 (7 bases). V was cut by 5 bases and J by 1 base, with 11 bases left in between. CDR3 size: 14 residues. Looked up from germline, CDR1 is DFQATT and CDR2 is SNEGSKA (reference sequence). The CDR3 protein is CSAQGGQNTGELFF. CDR3 nucleotide sequence: TGCAGTGCTCAGGGGGGACAGAACACCGGGGAGCTGTTTTTT.

This clonotype was recorded many times. The J gene is TRBJ2-7, the V gene TRBV20-1, with TRBD2 as a possible D gene (5 bases). This CDR3 comprises 14 residues. Germline CDR1 DFQATT, CDR2 SNEGSKA (reference sequence). Trimming shortened V by 0 bases and J by 2 bases, and 11 bases separated the two germline ends. The CDR3 DNA follows: TGCAGTGCTAGAGATGGACTCCGCCCCTACGAGCAGTACTTC. Translation: CSARDGLRPYEQYF.

This clonotype came up a few times. The V call is TRBV18, the J call TRBJ2-7; D remains unclear. This CDR3 has 11 residues. Germline assignment: CDR1 KGHSH and CDR2 LQKENI. V lost 4 bases, J lost 6 bases, and 7 bases lay in between. The CDR3 nucleotides read TGTGCCAGCTCACGATCTGCCGAGCAGTACTTC. Translating gives CASSRSAEQYF. Complete variable domain (other parts from reference TRBV18 and TRBJ2-7): NAGVMQNPRHLVRRRGQEARLRCSPMKGHSHVYWYRQLPEEGLKFMVYLQKENIIDESGMPKERFSAEFPKEGPSILRIQQVVRGDSAAYFCASSRSAEQYFGPGTRLTVT.

V usage is TRBV7-6 and J usage is TRBJ2-7; TRBD2 matches 7 bases. This CDR3 region has 18 residues. The germline gives CDR1 SGHVS, CDR2 FNYEAQ. J was trimmed by 3 bases and V by 3 bases; bases with no gene match: 17. The CDR3 DNA reads TGTGCCAGCAGCTTTTCTAGCGGCCCGCCGGAGTGGGACTACGAGCAGTACTTC. Translating it yields CASSFSSGPPEWDYEQYF.

This clonotype occurred many times. The chain uses TRBV12-3 or TRBV12-4 and TRBJ2-3; D gene unclear. V lost 6 bases and J lost 1, with 14 bases in between. The CDR3 totals 15 residues. CDR3 sequence (DNA): TGTGCCAGCAGCACTCGGTTGGGTGGCACAGATACGCAGTATTTT. This translates into CASSTRLGGTDTQYF.

This clonotype was observed many times. The rearrangement uses TRBV20-1 and TRBJ2-7; TRBD1 agrees at 8 bases. CDR1 is DFQATT, CDR2 SNEGSKA, per germline (reference sequence). The CDR3 sequence is 12 residues long. V gave up 6 bases and J gave up 1 base; unmatched junction bases: 2. As DNA, the CDR3 is TGCAGTGCACGGACAGGGTCCTACGAGCAGTACTTC. Its protein product is CSARTGSYEQYF.

This clonotype was seen many times. The rearrangement joins TRBV28 to TRBJ2-1; tentatively, D is TRBD1 or TRBD2 (6 bases each). The germline CDR1 and CDR2 sequences are MDHEN and SYDVKM. The germline V and J ends were trimmed by 3 bases and 6 bases, with 18 bases remaining between them. The CDR3 length is 16 residues. The CDR3, as DNA: TGTGCCAGCAGTTTCCCAGCCGGGGGCAGTGGCAATGAGCAGTTCTTC. Its protein product is CASSFPAGGSGNEQFF. Full variable domain (outside the CDR3, taken from reference TRBV28 and TRBJ2-1): DVKVTQSSRYLVKRTGEKVFLECVQDMDHENMFWYRQDPGLGLRLIYFSYDVKMKEKGDIPEGYSVSREKKERFSLILESASTNQTSMYLCASSFPAGGSGNEQFFGPGTRLTVL.

There are a few counts of this clonotype. V is TRBV5-6 and J is TRBJ2-1; 10 bases align to TRBD2. Germline CDR1 reads SGHDT; CDR2 reads YYEEEE. V lost 0 bases, J lost 7 bases, and 4 bases stayed unmatched. This CDR3 has 15 amino acids. The CDR3 sequence is CASSLDLAGVNEQFF. For the CDR3, the DNA is TGTGCCAGCAGCTTGGATCTAGCGGGAGTAAATGAGCAGTTCTTC.

This clonotype was observed a few times. The V gene is TRBV12-3 or TRBV12-4, the J gene TRBJ2-7, with D tentatively TRBD1 (6 bases). This CDR3 region has 13 residues. V lost 5 bases and J 4 bases, leaving 12 bases between the germline ends. The CDR3 DNA reads as TGTGCCAGCAGTCCCTCAGGGGTTTACGAGCAGTACTTC. It encodes CASSPSGVYEQYF.

This clonotype was recorded at least ten times. The chain is built from TRBV6-6 and TRBJ2-3, with unresolved D. CDR1 and CDR2 (germline): MNHNY, SVGAGI (reference sequence). The CDR3 runs 12 residues. The V end lost 2 bases, the J end lost 1 base, and 1 base lay between the germline ends. The DNA for the CDR3 is TGTGCCAGCAGTTACCGCACAGATACGCAGTATTTT. It translates to CASSYRTDTQYF.

The V gene is TRBV9, the J gene TRBJ2-3, with D possibly called TRBD1 or TRBD2 (5 bases each). The germline V gene has CDR1 SGDLS and CDR2 YYNGEE. Trimming shortened V by 0 bases and J by 4 bases, and 21 bases separated the two germline ends. The length of the CDR3 is 18 residues. The CDR3 here is CASSVVAGTRPGPDTQYF. The CDR3 coding sequence is TGTGCCAGCAGCGTAGTGGCAGGGACGAGGCCGGGGCCAGATACGCAGTATTTT.

This chain joins TRBV5-1 and TRBJ2-2, with 11 bases aligning to TRBD2. From germline, CDR1 is SGHRS and CDR2 YFSETQ. J lost 3 bases, V lost 5 bases, and 0 bases had no gene match. CDR3 length: 14 amino acids. Here the CDR3 DNA reads TGCGCCAGCAGGGGACTAGCGGACACCGGGGAGCTGTTTTTT. Translation: CASRGLADTGELFF. Full variable domain (rest looked up from reference TRBV5-1 and TRBJ2-2): KAGVTQTPRYLIKTRGQQVTLSCSPISGHRSVSWYQQTPGQGLQFLFEYFSETQRNKGNFPGRFSGRQFSNSRSEMNVSTLELGDSALYLCASRGLADTGELFFGEGSRLTVL.

V is TRBV18 and J is TRBJ1-1; D is uncertain. The CDR3 covers 13 residues. The V and J ends lost 1 base and 3 bases respectively, with 6 bases between them. The V gene's germline CDR1 is KGHSH and CDR2 LQKENI. The CDR3 coding sequence is TGTGCCAGCTCACCACGGGCGGACACTGAAGCTTTCTTT. This codes for CASSPRADTEAFF.

This clonotype was recorded a few times. The gene calls are TRBV6-5 and TRBJ2-4; 10 bases are shared with TRBD1. J was trimmed by 5 bases and V by 2 bases; bases with no gene match: 9. The CDR3 totals 17 residues. Germline lookup yields CDR1 MNHEY and CDR2 SVGAGI. CDR3: CASSYVEPGTGENIQYF. CDR3 bases: TGTGCCAGCAGTTACGTCGAACCCGGGACAGGGGAAAACATTCAGTACTTC.

As regards this clonotype: A single base separates this from a much larger clone, so it may be a read error. The V gene is TRBV4-2, the J gene TRBJ2-7; D ambiguous. The CDR3 runs to 13 residues. Germline V CDR1 and CDR2: LGHNA, YNFKEQ. V was pared by 8 bases and J by 3 bases, with 14 bases between. The CDR3 protein is CASGPVGGYEQYF. The CDR3 region has the DNA TGTGCCAGCGGCCCGGTGGGCGGCTACGAGCAGTACTTC.

This clonotype was counted a few times. The chain joins TRBV24-1 to TRBJ2-1, with no clear D. The V and J ends lost 7 bases and 3 bases respectively, with 24 bases between them. This CDR3 is 18 amino acids long. Germline-derived CDR1 and CDR2 are KGHDR and SFDVKD. CDR3 nucleotides: TGTGCCACCAGCCGATCAGGAAAAATTTCCTCCCTCTACAATGAGCAGTTCTTC. Translating gives CATSRSGKISSLYNEQFF.

The chain employs TRBV5-1 and TRBJ2-3, with 10 nucleotides matching TRBD2. The J segment lost 5 bases and the V segment lost 6 bases, leaving 9 bases of the junction unmatched. The CDR3 totals 15 residues. Germline V lookup: CDR1 SGHRS, CDR2 YFSETQ. The CDR3, as DNA: TGCGCCAGCACACGCGGGCTAGCGGGGGTAGATACGCAGTATTTT. Translation gives CASTRGLAGVDTQYF.